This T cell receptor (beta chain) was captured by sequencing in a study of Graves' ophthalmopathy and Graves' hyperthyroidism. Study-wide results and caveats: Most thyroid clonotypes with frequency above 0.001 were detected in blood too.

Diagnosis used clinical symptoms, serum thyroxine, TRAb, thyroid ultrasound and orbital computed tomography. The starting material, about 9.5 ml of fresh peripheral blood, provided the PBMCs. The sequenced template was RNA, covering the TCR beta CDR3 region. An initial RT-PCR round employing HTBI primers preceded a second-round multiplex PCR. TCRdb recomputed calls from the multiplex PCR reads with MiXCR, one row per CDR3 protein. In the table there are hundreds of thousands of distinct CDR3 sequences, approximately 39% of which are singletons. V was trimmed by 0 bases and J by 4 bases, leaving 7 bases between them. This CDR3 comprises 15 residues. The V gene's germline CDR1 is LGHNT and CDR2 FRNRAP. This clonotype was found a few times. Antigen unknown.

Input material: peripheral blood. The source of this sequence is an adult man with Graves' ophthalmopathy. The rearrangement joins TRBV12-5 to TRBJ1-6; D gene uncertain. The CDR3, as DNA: TGTGCTAGTGGTTTGGTATCGGTATATAATTCACCCCTCCACTTT. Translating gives CASGLVSVYNSPLHF.